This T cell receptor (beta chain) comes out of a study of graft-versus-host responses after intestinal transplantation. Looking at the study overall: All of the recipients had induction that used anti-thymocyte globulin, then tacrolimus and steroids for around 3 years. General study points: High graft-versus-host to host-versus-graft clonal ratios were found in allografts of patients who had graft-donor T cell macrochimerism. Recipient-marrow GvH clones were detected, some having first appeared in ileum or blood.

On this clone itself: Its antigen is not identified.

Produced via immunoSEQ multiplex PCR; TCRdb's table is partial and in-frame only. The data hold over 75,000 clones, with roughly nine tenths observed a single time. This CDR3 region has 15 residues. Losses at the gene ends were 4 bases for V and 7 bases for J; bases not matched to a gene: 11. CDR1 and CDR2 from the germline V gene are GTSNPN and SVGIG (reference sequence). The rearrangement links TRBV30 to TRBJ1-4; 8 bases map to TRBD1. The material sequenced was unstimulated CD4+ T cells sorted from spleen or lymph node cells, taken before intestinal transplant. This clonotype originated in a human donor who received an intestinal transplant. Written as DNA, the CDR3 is TGTGCCTGGACCCGAGGCAGGGGGCGATTTGAAAAACTGTTTTTT. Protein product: CAWTRGRGRFEKLFF. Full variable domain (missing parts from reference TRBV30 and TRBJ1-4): SQTIHQWPATLVQPVGSPLSLECTVEGTSNPNLYWYRQAAGRGLQLLFYSVGIGQISSEVPQNLSASRPQDRQFILSSKKLLLSDSGFYLCAWTRGRGRFEKLFFGSGTQLSVL.